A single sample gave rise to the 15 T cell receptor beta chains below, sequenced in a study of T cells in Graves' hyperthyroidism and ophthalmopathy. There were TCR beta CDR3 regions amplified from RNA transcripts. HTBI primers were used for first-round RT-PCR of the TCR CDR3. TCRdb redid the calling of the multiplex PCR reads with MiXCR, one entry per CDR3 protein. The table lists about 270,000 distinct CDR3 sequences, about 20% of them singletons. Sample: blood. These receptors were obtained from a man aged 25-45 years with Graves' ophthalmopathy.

In DNA, the CDR3 is TGTGCCAGCAGCATTAGGAAAACCTACGAGCAGTACTTC. Translated, it gives CASSIRKTYEQYF. The chain uses TRBV14 and TRBJ2-7; D uncertain. With 5 bases removed from V and 2 bases from J, the gap between germline ends came to 10 bases. This CDR3 is built from 13 residues. CDR1 and CDR2 from the germline V gene are SGHDN and FVKESK.

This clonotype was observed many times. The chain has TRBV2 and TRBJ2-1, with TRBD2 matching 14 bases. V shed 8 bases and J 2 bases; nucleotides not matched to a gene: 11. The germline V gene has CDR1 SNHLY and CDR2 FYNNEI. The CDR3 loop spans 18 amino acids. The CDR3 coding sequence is TGTGCCAGCCGATCGGGACTAGCGGGAGCCCCGACCTACAATGAGCAGTTCTTC. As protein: CASRSGLAGAPTYNEQFF.

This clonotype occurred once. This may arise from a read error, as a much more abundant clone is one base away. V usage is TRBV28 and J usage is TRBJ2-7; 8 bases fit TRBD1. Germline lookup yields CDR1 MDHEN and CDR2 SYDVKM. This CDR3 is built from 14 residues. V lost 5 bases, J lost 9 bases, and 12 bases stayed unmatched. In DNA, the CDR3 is TGTGCCAGCAGTCTGCGGACAGGGCACCACGGGCAGTACTTC. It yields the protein CASSLRTGHHGQYF.

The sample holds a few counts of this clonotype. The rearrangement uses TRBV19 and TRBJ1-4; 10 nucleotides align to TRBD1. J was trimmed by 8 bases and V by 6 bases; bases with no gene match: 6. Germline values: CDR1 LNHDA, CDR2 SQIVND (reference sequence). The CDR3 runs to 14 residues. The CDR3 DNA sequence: TGTGCCAGTAGAATGACAGGGGGCGCGGAAAAACTGTTTTTT. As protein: CASRMTGGAEKLFF.

CDR3 nucleotides: TGTGCCTGTACAGGGGATAATGAGCAGTTCTTC. Its protein is CACTGDNEQFF. The chain uses TRBV28 and TRBJ2-1; 7 bases fit TRBD1. This CDR3 spans 11 amino acids. Trimming at V came to 11 bases and at J to 7 bases, leaving 5 bases not matched to a gene. CDR1 and CDR2 from the germline V gene are MDHEN and SYDVKM. The full variable domain, rest sourced from reference TRBV28 and TRBJ2-1, is DVKVTQSSRYLVKRTGEKVFLECVQDMDHENMFWYRQDPGLGLRLIYFSYDVKMKEKGDIPEGYSVSREKKERFSLILESASTNQTSMYLCACTGDNEQFFGPGTRLTVL.

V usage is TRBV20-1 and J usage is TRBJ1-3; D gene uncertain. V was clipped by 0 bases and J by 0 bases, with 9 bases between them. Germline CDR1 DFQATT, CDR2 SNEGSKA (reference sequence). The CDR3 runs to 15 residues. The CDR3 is CSAREAGRSGNTIYF. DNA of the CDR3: TGCAGTGCTAGAGAGGCAGGCCGCTCTGGAAACACCATATATTTT.

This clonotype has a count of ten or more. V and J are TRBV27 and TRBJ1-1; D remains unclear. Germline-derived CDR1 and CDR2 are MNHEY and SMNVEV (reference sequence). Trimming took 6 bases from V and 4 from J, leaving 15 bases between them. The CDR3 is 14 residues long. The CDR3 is CASRKTGPGTEAFF. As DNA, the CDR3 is TGTGCCAGCAGAAAGACGGGTCCGGGCACTGAAGCTTTCTTT.

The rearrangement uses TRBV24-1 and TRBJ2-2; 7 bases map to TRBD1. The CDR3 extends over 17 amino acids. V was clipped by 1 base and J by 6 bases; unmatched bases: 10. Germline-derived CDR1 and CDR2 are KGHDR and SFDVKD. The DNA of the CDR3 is TGTGCCACCAGTGATTTCGGTTACAGGGGAGACGCCGGGGAGCTGTTTTTT. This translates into CATSDFGYRGDAGELFF.

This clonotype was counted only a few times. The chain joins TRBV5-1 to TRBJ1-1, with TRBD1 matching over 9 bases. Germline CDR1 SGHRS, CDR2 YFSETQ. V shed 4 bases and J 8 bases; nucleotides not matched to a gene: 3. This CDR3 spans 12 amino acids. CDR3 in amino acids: CASSLGQGEAFF. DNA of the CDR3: TGCGCCAGCAGCCTGGGACAGGGCGAAGCTTTCTTT.

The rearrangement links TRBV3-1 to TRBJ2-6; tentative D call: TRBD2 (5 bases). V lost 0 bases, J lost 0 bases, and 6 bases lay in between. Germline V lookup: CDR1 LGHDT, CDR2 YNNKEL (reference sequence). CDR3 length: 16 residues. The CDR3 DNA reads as TGTGCCAGCAGCCAAGAGACTACCTCTGGGGCCAACGTCCTGACTTTC. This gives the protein CASSQETTSGANVLTF.

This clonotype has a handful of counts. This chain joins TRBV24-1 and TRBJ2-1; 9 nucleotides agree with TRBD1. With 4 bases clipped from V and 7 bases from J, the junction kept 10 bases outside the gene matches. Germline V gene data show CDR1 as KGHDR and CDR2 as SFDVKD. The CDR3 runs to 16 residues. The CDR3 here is CATSDQGTTGGNEQFF. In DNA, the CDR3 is TGTGCCACCAGTGACCAGGGAACGACAGGGGGTAATGAGCAGTTCTTC.

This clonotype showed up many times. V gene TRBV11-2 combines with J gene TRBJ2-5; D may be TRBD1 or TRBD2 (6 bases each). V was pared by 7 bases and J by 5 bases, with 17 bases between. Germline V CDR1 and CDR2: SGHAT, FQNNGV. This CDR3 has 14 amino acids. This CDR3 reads CASNPTGARETQYF. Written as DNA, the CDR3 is TGTGCCAGCAACCCCACGGGGGCGAGGGAGACCCAGTACTTC. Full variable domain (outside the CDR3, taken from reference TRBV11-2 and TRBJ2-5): EAGVAQSPRYKIIEKRQSVAFWCNPISGHATLYWYQQILGQGPKLLIQFQNNGVVDDSQLPKDRFSAERLKGVDSTLKIQPAKLEDSAVYLCASNPTGARETQYFGPGTRLLVL.

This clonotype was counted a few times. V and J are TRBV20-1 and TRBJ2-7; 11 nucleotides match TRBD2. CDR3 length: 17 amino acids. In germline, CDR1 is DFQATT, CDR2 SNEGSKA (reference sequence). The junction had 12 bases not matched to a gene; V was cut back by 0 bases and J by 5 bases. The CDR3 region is CSARDGGLAVLEHEQYF. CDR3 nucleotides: TGCAGTGCTAGAGATGGGGGACTAGCGGTCTTAGAACACGAGCAGTACTTC.

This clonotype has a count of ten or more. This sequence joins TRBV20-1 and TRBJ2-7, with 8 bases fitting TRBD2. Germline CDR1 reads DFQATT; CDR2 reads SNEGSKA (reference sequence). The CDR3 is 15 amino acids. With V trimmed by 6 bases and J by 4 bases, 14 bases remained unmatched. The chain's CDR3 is CSAPTPGLGRYEQYF. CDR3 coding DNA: TGCAGTGCCCCAACACCGGGACTAGGACGATACGAGCAGTACTTC.

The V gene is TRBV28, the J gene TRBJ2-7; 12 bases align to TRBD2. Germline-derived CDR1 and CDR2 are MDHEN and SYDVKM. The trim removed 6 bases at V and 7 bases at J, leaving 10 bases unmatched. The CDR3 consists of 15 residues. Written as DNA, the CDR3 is TGTGCCAGCAGCCTCAGGACTAGCGGGACTAAGGAGCAGTACTTC. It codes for CASSLRTSGTKEQYF.